One and the same sample provided the 27 T cell receptor beta chains below, sequenced in a study of cytomegalovirus exposure and HLA in healthy donors. The study ran its PCR with 60 Vbeta and 13 Jbeta primers. Only in-frame clones appear in the TCRdb table, and some are missing; sequencing was by immunoSEQ multiplex PCR. The repertoire consists of under 110,000 clones, with 70% to 85% occurring once and the leading ten covering roughly 3.9%. The sample taken for sequencing was PBMCs. Receptors were obtained from a man aged 55-75 years in good health and CMV-seronegative.

The table lists this clone with a few counts. V is TRBV5-4 and J is TRBJ2-5; maybe TRBD2 (7 bases). The CDR3 extends over 15 amino acids. The ends were cut back, 4 bases at V and 3 bases at J, with 16 bases in the middle. From germline, CDR1 is SGHNT and CDR2 YYREEE (reference sequence). The CDR3, as DNA: TGTGCCAGCAGCCAGCCGGGGGGCGGAGAAGAGACCCAGTACTTC. Its protein product is CASSQPGGGEETQYF.

The V gene is TRBV7-2, the J gene TRBJ1-6; TRBD1 is a possible D gene (5 bases). CDR1 and CDR2 from the germline V gene are SGHTA and FQGNSA. The V gene lost 1 base and the J gene lost 9 bases, with 13 bases spanning the gap. The CDR3 totals 15 residues. In DNA, the CDR3 is TGTGCCAGCAGCTTAGGACAGCCGGGAGTTTCACCCCTCCACTTT. Amino acid sequence: CASSLGQPGVSPLHF.

The rearrangement links TRBV9 to TRBJ1-6, with 8 bases that match TRBD1. Germline CDR1 is SGDLS and CDR2 is YYNGEE. The CDR3 is 14 residues long. With V trimmed by 4 bases and J by 11 bases, 8 bases remained unmatched. The CDR3 here is CASSYRQGPTPLHF. CDR3 nucleotide sequence: TGTGCCAGCAGCTACCGACAGGGGCCAACACCCCTCCACTTT.

The chain couples TRBV4-2 to TRBJ2-2; TRBD1 matches at 7 bases. Germline V gene lookup returns CDR1 LGHNA and CDR2 YNFKEQ. This CDR3 is built from 15 residues. J gave up 6 bases and V 3 bases, and 7 bases lay outside the gene matches. CDR3 loop: CASSHHRGLAGELFF. The CDR3 DNA is TGTGCCAGCAGCCACCACAGGGGTCTAGCCGGGGAGCTGTTTTTT.

The chain joins TRBV5-4 to TRBJ2-3; 7 bases are a match to TRBD2. Germline V gene data show CDR1 as SGHNT and CDR2 as YYREEE (reference sequence). With V trimmed by 7 bases and J by 1 base, 12 bases remained unmatched. The CDR3 covers 16 residues. For the CDR3, the DNA is TGTGCCAGCCAATCCCGGGTCCTAGCGGGCACAGATACGCAGTATTTT. Amino acids: CASQSRVLAGTDTQYF. The complete variable domain, with remaining parts taken from reference TRBV5-4 and TRBJ2-3, reads ETGVTQSPTHLIKTRGQQVTLRCSSQSGHNTVSWYQQALGQGPQFIFQYYREEENGRGNFPPRFSGLQFPNYSSELNVNALELDDSALYLCASQSRVLAGTDTQYFGPGTRLTVL.

The chain has TRBV6-1 and TRBJ2-1; D is perhaps TRBD1 (5 bases). The CDR3 has 14 amino acids. V was pared by 7 bases and J by 3 bases, with 13 bases between. Germline V gives CDR1 MNHNS, CDR2 SASEGT. CDR3 bases: TGTGCCAGCATCCCCTGGGGCCACTACAATGAGCAGTTCTTC. Amino acids: CASIPWGHYNEQFF.

The CDR3 DNA reads as TGTGCCAGCAGCTCGGGACAGGGGAATAATGAGCAGTTCTTC. Translating gives CASSSGQGNNEQFF. V is TRBV11-3 and J is TRBJ2-1; 10 bases line up with TRBD1. The V gene's germline CDR1 is SGHNT and CDR2 YENEEA. V lost 4 bases and J lost 7; bases outside the gene matches: 4. The CDR3 extends over 14 amino acids.

The genes are TRBV6-5 and TRBJ1-2; 7 nucleotides line up with TRBD1. The length of the CDR3 is 14 residues. Germline V gene data show CDR1 as MNHEY and CDR2 as SVGAGI. V shed 2 bases, J shed 8 bases, and the junction held 8 bases outside the gene matches. CDR3 amino acids: CASSYPGDRSGYTF. CDR3 sequence (DNA): TGTGCCAGCAGTTACCCCGGGGACAGATCGGGCTACACCTTC.

CDR3: CASKMTVNQPQHF. The CDR3 DNA reads TGTGCCAGCAAGATGACAGTCAATCAGCCCCAGCATTTT. This chain links TRBV27 with TRBJ1-5; tentatively, D is TRBD1 (5 bases). Trimming stripped 7 bases from V and 3 bases from J, with 10 bases between. The CDR3 sequence is 13 residues long. Germline V gene sequence: CDR1 MNHEY, CDR2 SMNVEV (reference sequence).

V usage is TRBV4-3 and J usage is TRBJ2-3, with 9 bases identical to TRBD2. The CDR3 loop spans 15 amino acids. J was trimmed by 2 bases and V by 4 bases; bases with no gene match: 4. The germline V gene has CDR1 LGHNA and CDR2 YSLEER. CDR3 in DNA: TGCGCCAGCAGCCGCACTAGCGGGTCCACAGATACGCAGTATTTT. It is translated as CASSRTSGSTDTQYF.

This chain joins TRBV11-1 and TRBJ1-2; 10 bases map to TRBD1. The V gene end was trimmed by 4 bases and the J gene end by 8 bases; junction bases not matched to a gene: 7. Germline V CDR1 and CDR2: SGHAT, FQDESV (reference sequence). The CDR3 runs 14 residues. The CDR3 spells CASSSETGGIGYTF. For the CDR3, the DNA is TGTGCCAGCAGCTCGGAGACAGGGGGCATCGGCTACACCTTC.

Here the CDR3 reads CASNIKHEQFF. The CDR3 coding sequence is TGTGCCAGCAATATAAAGCATGAGCAGTTCTTC. The chain couples TRBV2 to TRBJ2-1, with D unclear. The CDR3 loop spans 11 amino acids. The ends were cut back, 7 bases at V and 8 bases at J, with 9 bases in the middle. Germline V gene lookup returns CDR1 SNHLY and CDR2 FYNNEI. Complete variable domain (other parts from reference TRBV2 and TRBJ2-1): EPEVTQTPSHQVTQMGQEVILRCVPISNHLYFYWYRQILGQKVEFLVSFYNNEISEKSEIFDDQFSVERPDGSNFTLKIRSTKLEDSAMYFCASNIKHEQFFGPGTRLTVL.

This sequence joins TRBV18 and TRBJ1-4; possible D gene TRBD1, 5 bases. The CDR3 covers 14 residues. V dropped 1 base and J dropped 4 bases, with 7 bases sitting between them. Germline-derived CDR1 and CDR2 are KGHSH and LQKENI. CDR3 nucleotides: TGTGCCAGCTCACCACTACAGGATAATGAAAAACTGTTTTTT. Amino acids: CASSPLQDNEKLFF.

This clone was seen just once. This rearrangement joins TRBV2 to TRBJ2-1; 10 bases match TRBD2. There are 14 residues in the CDR3. CDR1 is SNHLY and CDR2 is FYNNEI in the germline V gene. The trim removed 5 bases at V and 14 bases at J, leaving 12 bases unmatched. The CDR3 here is CASSRASGGALKFF. CDR3 bases: TGTGCCAGCAGTCGGGCGAGCGGGGGGGCCTTAAAGTTCTTC.

The rearrangement links TRBV4-1 to TRBJ1-5; D gene uncertain. V lost 0 bases, J lost 1 base, and 13 bases lay in between. The CDR3 extends over 17 amino acids. Germline V gene sequence: CDR1 MGHRA, CDR2 YSYEKL. DNA for the CDR3: TGCGCCAGCAGCCAAGAAACCCCACGGGGAAGCAATCAGCCCCAGCATTTT. It is translated as CASSQETPRGSNQPQHF.

The V gene is TRBV18, the J gene TRBJ1-1, with no clear D. Germline V lookup: CDR1 KGHSH, CDR2 LQKENI. Trimming cost V 2 bases and J 0 bases, with 4 bases left between them. The CDR3 contains 13 residues. The CDR3 bases are TGTGCCAGCTCACCAGGAGTGAACACTGAAGCTTTCTTT. Protein sequence: CASSPGVNTEAFF. Full variable domain (outside the CDR3, taken from reference TRBV18 and TRBJ1-1): NAGVMQNPRHLVRRRGQEARLRCSPMKGHSHVYWYRQLPEEGLKFMVYLQKENIIDESGMPKERFSAEFPKEGPSILRIQQVVRGDSAAYFCASSPGVNTEAFFGQGTRLTVV.

This sequence joins TRBV28 and TRBJ2-3; maybe TRBD1 (5 bases). The CDR3 consists of 14 residues. Trimming took off 6 bases at V and 0 bases at J, with 10 bases between the two ends. The germline V gene has CDR1 MDHEN and CDR2 SYDVKM. CDR3 in amino acids: CASSTHRSTDTQYF. As DNA, the CDR3 is TGTGCCAGCAGCACCCACAGGAGCACAGATACGCAGTATTTT.

The rearrangement uses TRBV11-3 and TRBJ2-3; a possible D gene is TRBD2 (6 bases). CDR1 is SGHNT, CDR2 YENEEA, per germline. CDR3 length: 13 residues. Trimming shortened V by 0 bases and J by 12 bases, and 13 bases separated the two germline ends. As DNA, the CDR3 is TGTGCCAGCAGCTTAGATGGGGCTAGCGTTCAGTATTTT. Its protein product is CASSLDGASVQYF.

The genes are TRBV5-1 and TRBJ1-1; 8 nucleotides line up with TRBD1. J lost 5 bases, V lost 4 bases, and 7 bases had no gene match. The CDR3 consists of 14 residues. Per the germline V gene, CDR1 is SGHRS and CDR2 is YFSETQ. CDR3 sequence (DNA): TGCGCCAGCAGCCTACAGGGGGAAGGGACTGAAGCTTTCTTT. Translating gives CASSLQGEGTEAFF.

The chain joins TRBV7-2 to TRBJ1-5; no firm D call. Deletions cut 1 base from V and 1 base from J, with 11 bases between. Germline V lookup: CDR1 SGHTA, CDR2 FQGNSA. This CDR3 contains 16 residues. The CDR3 loop reads CASSLGVRGSNQPQHF. The CDR3 region has the DNA TGTGCCAGCAGCTTAGGGGTTCGAGGGAGCAATCAGCCCCAGCATTTT.

This clone was recorded only once. The chain joins TRBV5-1 to TRBJ2-3, with 11 bases matching TRBD1. Germline V lookup: CDR1 SGHRS, CDR2 YFSETQ. The CDR3 extends over 16 amino acids. V lost 3 bases and J lost 2; bases outside the gene matches: 5. CDR3 nucleotide sequence: TGCGCCAGCAGCTCTGGACAGGGGGCGACCACAGATACGCAGTATTTT. Translating gives CASSSGQGATTDTQYF.

This chain uses TRBV19 with TRBJ2-5; 7 bases agree with TRBD1. Germline V lookup: CDR1 LNHDA, CDR2 SQIVND (reference sequence). The CDR3 has 15 residues. The J segment lost 1 base and the V segment lost 9 bases, leaving 11 bases of the junction unmatched. CDR3 coding DNA: TGTGCCAGCCGAGAAGGGACAGCCTTCCAAGAGACCCAGTACTTC. It codes for CASREGTAFQETQYF.

This sequence joins TRBV7-9 and TRBJ2-1; 9 positions agree with TRBD2. Germline lookup yields CDR1 SEHNR and CDR2 FQNEAQ (reference sequence). The ends lost 2 bases at V and 5 bases at J; junction bases unmatched: 7. The length of the CDR3 is 16 residues. The CDR3 spells CASSLPGGGVDNEQFF. CDR3 in DNA: TGTGCCAGCAGCTTACCCGGCGGGGGGGTTGACAATGAGCAGTTCTTC.

This clone came up a few times. V gene TRBV6-1 combines with J gene TRBJ2-7, with 12 bases lining up with TRBD2. V lost 6 bases to trimming and J lost 0 bases; unmatched junction nucleotides: 3. Germline CDR1 is MNHNS and CDR2 is SASEGT. The CDR3 has 15 amino acids. CDR3 loop: CASSSTSGSSYEQYF. CDR3 bases: TGTGCCAGCAGCTCGACTAGCGGGAGCTCCTACGAGCAGTACTTC.

J is TRBJ1-1 and V is TRBV30, with TRBD1 matching 9 bases. This CDR3 contains 15 residues. Trimming cost V 2 bases and J 1 base; bases outside gene matches: 5. Germline lookup yields CDR1 GTSNPN and CDR2 SVGIG (reference sequence). The CDR3 sequence is CAWSYPGQGNTEAFF. The CDR3 DNA follows: TGTGCCTGGAGTTACCCGGGACAGGGGAACACTGAAGCTTTCTTT.

The chain couples TRBV2 to TRBJ1-3; D not certain. Germline V gene sequence: CDR1 SNHLY, CDR2 FYNNEI. Trimming removed 7 bases from V and 2 bases from J, with 12 bases in between. The CDR3 sequence is 14 residues long. CDR3 protein: CASKEGSPGNTIYF. CDR3 nucleotides: TGTGCCAGCAAAGAGGGTTCACCTGGAAACACCATATATTTT.

This clone occurred once. The chain uses TRBV25-1 and TRBJ1-3; 8 bases are shared with TRBD1. Trimming at V came to 4 bases and at J to 5 bases, leaving 1 base not matched to a gene. The CDR3 consists of 13 residues. Germline CDR1 and CDR2: MGHDK and SYGVNS. The CDR3 loop reads CASSGQGRNTIYF. CDR3 coding DNA: TGTGCCAGCAGTGGACAGGGGAGAAACACCATATATTTT.